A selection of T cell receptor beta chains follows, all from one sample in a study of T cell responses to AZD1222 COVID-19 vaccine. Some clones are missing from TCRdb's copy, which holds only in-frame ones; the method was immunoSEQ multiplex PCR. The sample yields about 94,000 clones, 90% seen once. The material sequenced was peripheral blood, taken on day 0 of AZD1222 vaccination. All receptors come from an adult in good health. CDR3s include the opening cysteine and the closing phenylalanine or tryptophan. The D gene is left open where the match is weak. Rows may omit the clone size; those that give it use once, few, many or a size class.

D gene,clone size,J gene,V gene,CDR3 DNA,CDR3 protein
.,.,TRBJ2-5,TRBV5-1,TGCGCCAGCAGCTTGGCCGAGCAATGGGGCGGGAAAGAGACCCAGTACTTC,CASSLAEQWGGKETQYF
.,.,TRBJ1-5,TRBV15,TGTGCCACCAGCAGAAGGGGAAATCAGCCCCAGCATTTT,CATSRRGNQPQHF
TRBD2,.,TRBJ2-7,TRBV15,TGTGCCACCAGCAGGGGGAGGGACCCCTACGAGCAGTACTTC,CATSRGRDPYEQYF
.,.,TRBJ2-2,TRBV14,TGTGCCAGCAGCCAAGAGAGGAGGAGCTGGGCGAGCTCCGGGGAGCTGTTTTTT,CASSQERRSWASSGELFF
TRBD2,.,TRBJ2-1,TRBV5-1,TGCGCCAGCAGCTTGGTTAGCGGGGCTTACAATGAGCAGTTCTTC,CASSLVSGAYNEQFF
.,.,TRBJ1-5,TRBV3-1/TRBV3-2,TGTGCCAGCAGCCAGGGGGGCAATCAGCCCCAGCATTTT,CASSQGGNQPQHF
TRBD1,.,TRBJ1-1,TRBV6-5,TGTGCCAGCAGTAACTATGGACAGGGAGGGACTGAAGCTTTCTTT,CASSNYGQGGTEAFF
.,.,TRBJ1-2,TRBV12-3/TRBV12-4,TGTGCCAGCACTTTACAGGGTGACTATGGCTACACCTTC,CASTLQGDYGYTF
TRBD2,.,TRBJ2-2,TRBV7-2,TGTGCCAGCAGCCCCCGCGCGGGGGGGGGCGGGGAGCTGTTTTTT,CASSPRAGGGGELFF
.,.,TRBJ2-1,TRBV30,TGTGCCTGGAGCCAGGGGGGAGAGGATGAGCAGTTCTTC,CAWSQGGEDEQFF
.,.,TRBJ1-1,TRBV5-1,TGCGCCAGCAGCTTGGGGGACGGGGCTTTCTTT,CASSLGDGAFF
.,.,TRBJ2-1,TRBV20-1,TGCAGTGCTAGAGATGACAATGAGCAGTTCTTC,CSARDDNEQFF
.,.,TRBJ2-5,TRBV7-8,TGTGCCAGCAGCTTAGGACGGAACCAAGAGACCCAGTACTTC,CASSLGRNQETQYF
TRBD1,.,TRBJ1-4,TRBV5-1,TGCGCCAGCAGCCAAGACCACCGGGACAGGTATGCAACTAATGAAAAACTGTTTTTT,CASSQDHRDRYATNEKLFF
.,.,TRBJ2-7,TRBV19,TGTGCCAGTAGTATGACCAGGGCCGCGGAGCAGTACTTC,CASSMTRAAEQYF
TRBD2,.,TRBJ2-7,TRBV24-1,TGTGCCACCAGTGGGCGCGGGAGCTCCTACGAGCAGTACTTC,CATSGRGSSYEQYF
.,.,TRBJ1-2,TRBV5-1,TGCGCCAGCAGCTTGTCCGGAGAAGACTATGGCTACACCTTC,CASSLSGEDYGYTF
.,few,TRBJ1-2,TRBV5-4,TGTGCCAGCAGCTTGGACGTTTCGGGAAATGGCTACACCTTC,CASSLDVSGNGYTF
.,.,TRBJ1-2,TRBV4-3,TGCGCCAGCAGCCAAGAAGGGTGGGGGCGGTTTGGCTACACCTTC,CASSQEGWGRFGYTF
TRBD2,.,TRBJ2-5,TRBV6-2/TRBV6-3,TGTGCCAGCAGTTACTCGATTCTAGCGGGGGTCGTCCGGGAGACCCAGTACTTC,CASSYSILAGVVRETQYF
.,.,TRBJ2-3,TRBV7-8,TGTGCCAGCAGCTCGGGACACCTTCTATCAGATACGCAGTATTTT,CASSSGHLLSDTQYF
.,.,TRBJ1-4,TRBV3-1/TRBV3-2,TGTGCCAGCAGCCAACAGGGGACCGGGAATGAAAAACTGTTTTTT,CASSQQGTGNEKLFF
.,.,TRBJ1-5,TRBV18,TGTGCCAGCTCACCACGGGAGGAACAGCCCCAGCATTTT,CASSPREEQPQHF
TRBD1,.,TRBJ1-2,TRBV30,TGTGCCTGGGTTACAGGGGGTCGCTATGGCTACACCTTC,CAWVTGGRYGYTF
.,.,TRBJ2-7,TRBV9,TGTGCCAGCAGTCCCAAGGGGGGATACGAGCAGTACTTC,CASSPKGGYEQYF
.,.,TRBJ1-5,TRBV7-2,TGTGCCAGCAGCTCGGGCGTGTCGGATCAGCCCCAGCATTTT,CASSSGVSDQPQHF
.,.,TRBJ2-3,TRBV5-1,TGCGCCAGCAGCTTGGGTCGGGGCACAGATACGCAGTATTTT,CASSLGRGTDTQYF
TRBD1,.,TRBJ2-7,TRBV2,TGTGCCAGCAGCTATCCCGGGACAGTAGCCGAGCAGTACTTC,CASSYPGTVAEQYF
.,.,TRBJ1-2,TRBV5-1,TGCGCCAGCAGCTTGGATGGGGGCAACTATGGCTACACCTTC,CASSLDGGNYGYTF
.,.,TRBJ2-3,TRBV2,TGTGCCAGCAGTGGCAACGCCGCAGATACGCAGTATTTT,CASSGNAADTQYF
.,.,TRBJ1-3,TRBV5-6,TGTGCCAGCAGTAGCCGTGGGCCTTTCTCTGGAAACACCATATATTTT,CASSSRGPFSGNTIYF
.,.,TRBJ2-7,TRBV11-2,TGTGCCAGCAGCTATGGGACCACCTACGAGCAGTACTTC,CASSYGTTYEQYF
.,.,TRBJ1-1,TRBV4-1,TGCGCCAGCAGCGGATCGTGGGGGCCCTCGGTCGCTGAAGCTTTCTTT,CASSGSWGPSVAEAFF
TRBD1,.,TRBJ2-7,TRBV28,TGTGCCAGCAAGGACAGGGGGGACGAGCAGTACTTC,CASKDRGDEQYF
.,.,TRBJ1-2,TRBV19,TGTGCCAGTACGAAGGACCGAGCTAACTATGGCTACACCTTC,CASTKDRANYGYTF
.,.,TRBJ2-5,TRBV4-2,TGTGCCAGCAGCCAAGAGGGGCAGGGCCGGGAGACCCAGTACTTC,CASSQEGQGRETQYF
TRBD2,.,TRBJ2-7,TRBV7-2,TGTGCCAGCAGCTTAGCTAGCGGGGTATCCTACGAGCAGTACTTC,CASSLASGVSYEQYF